Reported below is one T cell receptor (beta chain). The data stem from a study of blood T cell repertoires in COVID-19. Overall study context: There were acute and convalescent COVID-19 samples, and they came from the United States, Italy and Spain. PBMCs, B-cell-depleted T cells, or T cells were the source of the cDNA or gDNA that made up the material.

The CDR3 has 14 residues. V was shortened by 6 bases and J by 5 bases, with 14 bases between the two germline ends. Germline CDR1 and CDR2: SGHTA and FQGNSA. In the authors' methods: Using reference gene primer amplification, nucleated cell counts were estimated. The data were produced by immunoSEQ multiplex PCR, yet TCRdb's version contains in-frame clones alone and is incomplete. The V and J calls and clone size come from that table; D and trimming were worked out from the DNA. Of around 170,000 clones listed, 84% are singletons. The chain employs TRBV7-2 and TRBJ1-5; possibly TRBD1 for D (6 bases). This receptor was identified in a man in his late teens or twenties with active or convalescent COVID-19. What was sequenced was peripheral blood. The CDR3 sequence: CASSLTGADQPQHF. CDR3 in DNA: TGTGCCAGCAGTCTGACAGGAGCCGATCAGCCCCAGCATTTT.